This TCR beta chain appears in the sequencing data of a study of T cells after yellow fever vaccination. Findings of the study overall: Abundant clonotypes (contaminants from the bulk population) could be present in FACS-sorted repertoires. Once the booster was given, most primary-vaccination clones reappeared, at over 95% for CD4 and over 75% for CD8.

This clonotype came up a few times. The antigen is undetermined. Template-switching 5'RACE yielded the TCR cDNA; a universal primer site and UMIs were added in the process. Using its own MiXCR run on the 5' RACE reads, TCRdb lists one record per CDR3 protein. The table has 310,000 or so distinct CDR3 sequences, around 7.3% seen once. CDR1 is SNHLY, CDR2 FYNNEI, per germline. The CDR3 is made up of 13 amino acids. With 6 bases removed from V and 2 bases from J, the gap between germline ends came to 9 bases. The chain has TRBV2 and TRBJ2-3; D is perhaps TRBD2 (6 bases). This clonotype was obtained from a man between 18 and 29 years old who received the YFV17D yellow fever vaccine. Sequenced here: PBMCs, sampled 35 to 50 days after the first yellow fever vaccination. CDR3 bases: TGTGCCAGCAGGTGGGACTCCACAGATACGCAGTATTTT. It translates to CASRWDSTDTQYF.